One and the same sample provided the 13 T cell receptor beta chains below, sequenced in a study of OX40 agonist ivuxolimab in advanced cancers. The repertoire was sequenced with immunoSEQ multiplex PCR; TCRdb's copy has only in-frame clones and lacks some. The sample carries around 45,000 clones, approximately 91% recorded once. Material: CD4+ or CD8+ T cells sorted from blood, obtained in a trial of the OX40 agonist ivuxolimab. The receptors derive from an adult with an advanced solid tumor such as melanoma, head and neck, liver or kidney cancer.

The sample holds one count of this clone. The CDR3 sequence: CASSSRAGVGTDTQYF. The CDR3 nucleotides are TGTGCCAGCAGCTCCCGAGCTGGAGTGGGCACAGATACGCAGTATTTT. This chain links TRBV5-4 with TRBJ2-3; D is unresolved. Trimming took off 3 bases at V and 1 base at J, with 15 bases between the two ends. Germline-derived CDR1 and CDR2 are SGHNT and YYREEE (reference sequence). The CDR3 totals 16 residues.

The chain is built from TRBV19 and TRBJ2-3; D not certain. The CDR3 covers 15 residues. V lost 1 base to trimming and J lost 0 bases, with 8 bases between them. CDR1 is LNHDA and CDR2 is SQIVND in the germline V gene (reference sequence). This chain's CDR3 is CASSIADGSTDTQYF. CDR3 bases: TGTGCCAGTAGTATAGCGGACGGGAGCACAGATACGCAGTATTTT.

The J gene is TRBJ2-7, the V gene TRBV28; perhaps TRBD2 as D (6 bases). The CDR3 sequence is 14 residues long. Germline CDR1 and CDR2: MDHEN and SYDVKM. V was trimmed by 5 bases and J by 2 bases, leaving 13 bases between them. The CDR3 region is CASSVPGVPYEQYF. The CDR3 DNA follows: TGTGCCAGCAGTGTCCCGGGGGTCCCCTACGAGCAGTACTTC.

The gene calls are TRBV20-1 and TRBJ1-2; D unresolved. The CDR3 has 11 amino acids. The V gene lost 2 bases and the J gene lost 5 bases, with 6 bases spanning the gap. CDR1 and CDR2 (germline): DFQATT, SNEGSKA (reference sequence). CDR3 protein: CSARLNYGYTF. Written as DNA, the CDR3 is TGCAGTGCTAGACTAAATTATGGCTACACCTTC.

This chain connects TRBV18 to TRBJ2-7, with D perhaps given as TRBD1 or TRBD2 (5 bases each). Deletions cut 3 bases from V and 6 bases from J, with 12 bases between. CDR3 length equals 13 residues. Germline V lookup: CDR1 KGHSH, CDR2 LQKENI. The CDR3 here is CASSPGGLSEQYF. The CDR3, as DNA: TGTGCCAGCTCACCTGGGGGTTTAAGCGAGCAGTACTTC.

J is TRBJ1-5 and V is TRBV19, with D unresolved. The CDR3 is 15 amino acids. V lost 3 bases, J lost 2 bases, and 11 bases lay in between. The germline V gene encodes CDR1 LNHDA and CDR2 SQIVND (reference sequence). CDR3 region: CASSMGRSGNQPQHF. CDR3 in DNA: TGTGCCAGTAGTATGGGCAGGAGCGGCAATCAGCCCCAGCATTTT.

This clone has only a few counts. The chain joins TRBV2 to TRBJ1-1; D is ambiguous. This CDR3 region has 13 residues. The V gene lost 2 bases and the J gene lost 0 bases, with 4 bases spanning the gap. CDR1 and CDR2 (germline): SNHLY, FYNNEI. The CDR3 DNA sequence: TGTGCCAGCAGTGAATTGGTGAACACTGAAGCTTTCTTT. The encoded protein is CASSELVNTEAFF.

This chain connects TRBV6-6 to TRBJ2-1, with TRBD2 identical over 12 bases. The junction had 8 bases not matched to a gene; V was cut back by 5 bases and J by 6 bases. The length of the CDR3 is 16 residues. CDR1 and CDR2 from the germline V gene are MNHNY and SVGAGI (reference sequence). The CDR3 DNA is TGTGCCAGCAGTACATCACCGGGACTAGCGGGCAATGAGCAGTTCTTC. Translation gives CASSTSPGLAGNEQFF.

The chain recombines TRBV14 with TRBJ2-1; 7 bases line up with TRBD1. Germline V gives CDR1 SGHDN, CDR2 FVKESK. The V gene end was trimmed by 3 bases and the J gene end by 7 bases; junction bases not matched to a gene: 12. This CDR3 is 16 amino acids long. The CDR3 loop reads CASSHGAGGIWNEQFF. For the CDR3, the DNA is TGTGCCAGCAGCCACGGGGCAGGGGGAATTTGGAATGAGCAGTTCTTC.

The gene calls are TRBV2 and TRBJ2-3; either TRBD1 or TRBD2 may fit D (7 bases each). Looked up from germline, CDR1 is SNHLY and CDR2 is FYNNEI. V lost 3 bases and J 4 bases, leaving 11 bases between the germline ends. The CDR3 loop spans 14 amino acids. The CDR3 nucleotides read TGTGCCAGCAGTGAGACAGGGAGGGCAGATACGCAGTATTTT. Its protein product is CASSETGRADTQYF.

J is TRBJ2-1 and V is TRBV28; TRBD2 matches at 16 bases. The germline V gene encodes CDR1 MDHEN and CDR2 SYDVKM. After removal of 4 bases from V and 7 bases from J, the junction contained 10 bases not matched to a gene. The CDR3 is made up of 18 amino acids. CDR3 region: CASSYPLGTSGRGNEQFF. As DNA, the CDR3 is TGTGCCAGCAGTTACCCTCTCGGGACTAGCGGGAGGGGTAATGAGCAGTTCTTC.

J is TRBJ2-2 and V is TRBV19, with TRBD2 matching 11 bases. This CDR3 comprises 16 residues. V dropped 5 bases and J dropped 5; count of bases not matched to a gene: 7. Per germline, CDR1 LNHDA and CDR2 SQIVND (reference sequence). CDR3 sequence (DNA): TGTGCCAGTAGTGATAGCGGGAGGGCCGGGACCGGGGAGCTGTTTTTT. As protein: CASSDSGRAGTGELFF. The full variable domain, completed using reference TRBV19 and TRBJ2-2, is DGGITQSPKYLFRKEGQNVTLSCEQNLNHDAMYWYRQDPGQGLRLIYYSQIVNDFQKGDIAEGYSVSREKKESFPLTVTSAQKNPTAFYLCASSDSGRAGTGELFFGEGSRLTVL.

The CDR3 spells CASGGIQPQHF. CDR3 in DNA: TGTGCCAGCGGGGGGATCCAGCCCCAGCATTTT. This chain uses TRBV28 with TRBJ1-5; D is possibly TRBD1 (5 bases). V lost 8 bases and J lost 7, with 9 bases in between. The CDR3 runs to 11 residues. Germline V CDR1 and CDR2: MDHEN, SYDVKM.